The 14 T cell receptor beta chains below all came from one sample that was sequenced in a study of STAT5B mutations in CD4+ large granular lymphocyte leukemia. TCRdb's copy holds only in-frame clones and misses some; the assay was immunoSEQ multiplex PCR. Among roughly 35,000 clones listed, roughly two thirds were seen once. What was sequenced was CD4+ T cells from blood buffy coats. Receptor source: a human donor in good health.

This rearrangement joins TRBV19 to TRBJ1-6; 8 nucleotides agree with TRBD1. Germline-derived CDR1 and CDR2 are LNHDA and SQIVND (reference sequence). The CDR3 is made up of 16 amino acids. With 1 base clipped from V and 7 bases from J, the junction kept 6 bases outside the gene matches. In DNA form, the CDR3 reads TGTGCCAGTAGTATAGCGGGACAGGCGACGAATTCACCCCTCCACTTT. Translation gives CASSIAGQATNSPLHF.

The chain joins TRBV6-5 to TRBJ2-7; 7 bases agree with TRBD2. In germline, CDR1 is MNHEY, CDR2 SVGAGI. The J segment lost 6 bases and the V segment lost 6 bases, leaving 5 bases of the junction unmatched. The CDR3 loop spans 12 amino acids. CDR3 nucleotide sequence: TGTGCCAGCAGCTCGCCGGGGGGCGAGCAGTACTTC. Translating gives CASSSPGGEQYF.

The chain is built from TRBV19 and TRBJ2-3; 7 positions match TRBD2. J gave up 2 bases and V 3 bases, and 5 bases lay outside the gene matches. The germline V gene encodes CDR1 LNHDA and CDR2 SQIVND (reference sequence). CDR3 length: 15 amino acids. This CDR3 reads CASSMGGTHTDTQYF. CDR3 bases: TGTGCCAGTAGTATGGGAGGGACTCACACAGATACGCAGTATTTT.

This clone occurred a few times. The CDR3 nucleotides are TGTGCCAGTACCGCCCAGACTACTAGCGACTACAATGAGCAGTTCTTC. It translates to CASTAQTTSDYNEQFF. The V call is TRBV19, the J call TRBJ2-1; 7 nucleotides agree with TRBD2. Looked up from germline, CDR1 is LNHDA and CDR2 is SQIVND (reference sequence). CDR3 length: 16 amino acids. V shed 7 bases, J shed 3 bases, and the junction held 12 bases outside the gene matches.

V gene TRBV11-2 combines with J gene TRBJ1-2; 8 bases line up with TRBD1. Trimming took 2 bases from V and 9 from J; bases not matched to a gene: 11. The CDR3 loop spans 15 amino acids. Germline V lookup: CDR1 SGHAT, CDR2 FQNNGV. The CDR3 sequence: CASSLSGTGFESYTF. CDR3 nucleotide sequence: TGTGCCAGCAGCTTATCCGGGACAGGATTCGAAAGCTACACCTTC.

This clone was found a few times. J is TRBJ1-1 and V is TRBV7-6; a weak D match, TRBD1 (6 bases). The V and J ends lost 5 bases and 3 bases respectively, with 16 bases between them. Germline V gene lookup returns CDR1 SGHVS and CDR2 FNYEAQ. CDR3 length: 15 residues. In DNA, the CDR3 is TGTGCCAGCAGCCGGGCAGGGGTGGTGGACACTGAAGCTTTCTTT. Protein sequence: CASSRAGVVDTEAFF.

This chain connects TRBV7-8 to TRBJ1-3, with D possibly matching TRBD1 (5 bases). The CDR3 length is 16 residues. The V end lost 4 bases, the J end lost 0 bases, and 13 bases lay between the germline ends. In germline, CDR1 is SGHVS, CDR2 FQNEAQ. CDR3 sequence: CASSSGPRYSGNTIYF. The CDR3 nucleotides read TGTGCCAGCAGCTCGGGACCGCGATACTCTGGAAACACCATATATTTT.

The chain couples TRBV9 to TRBJ2-5, with a possible D match to TRBD1 (6 bases). V was clipped by 4 bases and J by 0 bases, with 10 bases between them. Germline values: CDR1 SGDLS, CDR2 YYNGEE. The CDR3 consists of 14 residues. CDR3 sequence (DNA): TGTGCCAGCAGCATGACAGGTTACCAAGAGACCCAGTACTTC. Translated, it gives CASSMTGYQETQYF.

The V gene is TRBV7-2, the J gene TRBJ1-4, with TRBD1 as a possible D gene (6 bases). Trimming pared 1 base from V and 8 bases from J, leaving 11 bases between. Looked up from germline, CDR1 is SGHTA and CDR2 is FQGNSA. The CDR3 has 14 amino acids. The CDR3 DNA is TGTGCCAGCAGCTTAGGGGGGCAGGGCGAAAAACTGTTTTTT. It encodes CASSLGGQGEKLFF. Full variable domain (missing parts from reference TRBV7-2 and TRBJ1-4): GAGVSQSPSNKVTEKGKDVELRCDPISGHTALYWYRQSLGQGLEFLIYFQGNSAPDKSGLPSDRFSAERTGGSVSTLTIQRTQQEDSAVYLCASSLGGQGEKLFFGSGTQLSVL.

This rearrangement joins TRBV7-8 to TRBJ1-1, with D unresolved. In germline, CDR1 is SGHVS, CDR2 FQNEAQ. The V end lost 1 base, the J end lost 1 base, and 7 bases lay between the germline ends. The CDR3 length is 14 residues. CDR3 coding DNA: TGTGCCAGCAGCTTAGGTAACACGAACACTGAAGCTTTCTTT. This codes for CASSLGNTNTEAFF.

The chain couples TRBV6-5 to TRBJ1-1; no reliable D call. CDR3 length: 12 residues. Deletions cut 1 base from V and 4 bases from J, with 4 bases between. CDR1 MNHEY and CDR2 SVGAGI come from the germline V gene. CDR3: CASSYLGTEAFF. The CDR3 DNA reads TGTGCCAGCAGTTACTTGGGCACTGAAGCTTTCTTT.

This chain links TRBV15 with TRBJ1-5, with no clear D. Per the germline V gene, CDR1 is LNHNV and CDR2 is YYDKDF (reference sequence). V dropped 0 bases and J dropped 6 bases, with 15 bases sitting between them. The CDR3 is 16 amino acids. CDR3 coding DNA: TGTGCCACCAGCAGAGATCGGCGTGTGCGGGGTCAGCCCCAGCATTTT. As protein: CATSRDRRVRGQPQHF.

This clone was seen only a few times. This chain joins TRBV11-3 and TRBJ2-5, with D tentatively TRBD2 (5 bases). Trimming shortened V by 5 bases and J by 2 bases, and 12 bases separated the two germline ends. CDR1 is SGHNT, CDR2 YENEEA, per germline. The CDR3 covers 14 residues. The CDR3 nucleotides are TGTGCCAGCAGCCCCCACGGGGATCAAGAGACCCAGTACTTC. As protein: CASSPHGDQETQYF. Full variable domain (remainder filled in from reference TRBV11-3 and TRBJ2-5): EAGVVQSPRYKIIEKKQPVAFWCNPISGHNTLYWYLQNLGQGPELLIRYENEEAVDDSQLPKDRFSAERLKGVDSTLKIQPAELGDSAVYLCASSPHGDQETQYFGPGTRLLVL.

The CDR3 DNA reads as TGTGCCAGCAGTGACAGCTTGTCTACCGGGGAGCTGTTTTTT. Translating gives CASSDSLSTGELFF. The rearrangement uses TRBV6-1 and TRBJ2-2; D is unresolved. V lost 3 bases and J 5 bases, leaving 10 bases between the germline ends. This CDR3 has 14 residues. CDR1 is MNHNS and CDR2 is SASEGT in the germline V gene.